The rows below give T cell receptor beta chains drawn from one sample of a study of blood T cell repertoires in COVID-19. The repertoire was sequenced with immunoSEQ multiplex PCR; TCRdb's copy has only in-frame clones and lacks some. The top ten clones hold approximately 9.4% of a sample with a few hundred thousand clones, 70% to 90% of them seen once. The sample was PBMCs or T cells enriched from blood (not recorded which). These receptor sequences come from a woman aged 40-49 years who had recovered from COVID-19. Both conserved end residues are part of each CDR3. A D gene is named only where the DNA matches it firmly. Not all rows give a size; the values are once, few, many and, for expanded clones, a class.

cdr3_nt: TGTGCCAGCAGCCCGACGGGACAGCTATTGATTGAAGCTTTCTTT
cdr3_aa: CASSPTGQLLIEAFF
j_call: TRBJ1-1
v_call: TRBV7-8
d_call: TRBD1
clone_size: .

cdr3_nt: TGTGCCAGCAGCCAGGGCAGGTCCCAAGAGACCCAGTACTTC
cdr3_aa: CASSQGRSQETQYF
j_call: TRBJ2-5
v_call: TRBV7-2
d_call: .
clone_size: .

cdr3_nt: TGTGCCAGCAGTTTTGTAGGCTGGAGCTCCTACAATGAGCAGTTCTTC
cdr3_aa: CASSFVGWSSYNEQFF
j_call: TRBJ2-1
v_call: TRBV27
d_call: .
clone_size: .

cdr3_nt: TGTGCCAGCAGTTACGGTAGTGGGGCAGTGCCTGGGTACAATGAGCAGTTCTTC
cdr3_aa: CASSYGSGAVPGYNEQFF
j_call: TRBJ2-1
v_call: TRBV6-2/TRBV6-3
d_call: .
clone_size: .

cdr3_nt: TGTGCCAGCAGCCCTAAGACAGTGAACACCGGGGAGCTGTTTTTT
cdr3_aa: CASSPKTVNTGELFF
j_call: TRBJ2-2
v_call: TRBV21-1
d_call: .
clone_size: once

cdr3_nt: TGTGCCAGCAGCCCCCAGGGGGAGAGCGTCTACGAGCAGTACTTC
cdr3_aa: CASSPQGESVYEQYF
j_call: TRBJ2-7
v_call: TRBV7-2
d_call: TRBD1
clone_size: .

cdr3_nt: TGTGCCAGCAGCTTTAATAACTATGGCTACACCTTC
cdr3_aa: CASSFNNYGYTF
j_call: TRBJ1-2
v_call: TRBV7-2
d_call: .
clone_size: .

cdr3_nt: TGTGCCAGTAGTATAGGGGAGAACGGCCCGACCGGCACTGAAGCTTTCTTT
cdr3_aa: CASSIGENGPTGTEAFF
j_call: TRBJ1-1
v_call: TRBV19
d_call: .
clone_size: .

cdr3_nt: TGTGCCAGCAGTCCGCGACAGGGCTGGAACGAGCAGTACTTC
cdr3_aa: CASSPRQGWNEQYF
j_call: TRBJ2-7
v_call: TRBV27
d_call: TRBD1
clone_size: .

cdr3_nt: TGTGCCAGCAGTTTCGACAGCCAAGAGACCCAGTACTTC
cdr3_aa: CASSFDSQETQYF
j_call: TRBJ2-5
v_call: TRBV12-3/TRBV12-4
d_call: .
clone_size: .

cdr3_nt: TGTGCCAGCAGCTTAGTACCCACCGACAGGAAACAAGAGACCCAGTACTTC
cdr3_aa: CASSLVPTDRKQETQYF
j_call: TRBJ2-5
v_call: TRBV11-3
d_call: .
clone_size: few

cdr3_nt: TGTGCCAGCTCACCGGCAGGGTTTGGGTACAATGAGCAGTTCTTC
cdr3_aa: CASSPAGFGYNEQFF
j_call: TRBJ2-1
v_call: TRBV18
d_call: .
clone_size: .

cdr3_nt: TGTGCCAGCAGCTTGCTGAGGGTTCGGGACGAGCAGTACTTC
cdr3_aa: CASSLLRVRDEQYF
j_call: TRBJ2-7
v_call: TRBV5-4
d_call: .
clone_size: .

cdr3_nt: TGTGCCAGCATCGGAACCAGGGGGCGGTACGAGCAGTACTTC
cdr3_aa: CASIGTRGRYEQYF
j_call: TRBJ2-7
v_call: TRBV14
d_call: TRBD1
clone_size: once

cdr3_nt: TGTGCCAGCTCACCCCTACAGGGGGTCCCCACAGATACGCAGTATTTT
cdr3_aa: CASSPLQGVPTDTQYF
j_call: TRBJ2-3
v_call: TRBV18
d_call: TRBD1
clone_size: .

cdr3_nt: TGTGCCAGCAGCTTAGGGAACGGGGATGAGCAGTTCTTC
cdr3_aa: CASSLGNGDEQFF
j_call: TRBJ2-1
v_call: TRBV7-9
d_call: .
clone_size: .

cdr3_nt: TGTGCCACCAGTGGACTAGCCTCCACCGGGGAGCTGTTTTTT
cdr3_aa: CATSGLASTGELFF
j_call: TRBJ2-2
v_call: TRBV24-1
d_call: TRBD2
clone_size: .

cdr3_nt: TGCGCCAGCAGCCCCACGGGGGTCCTGAACACTGAAGCTTTCTTT
cdr3_aa: CASSPTGVLNTEAFF
j_call: TRBJ1-1
v_call: TRBV5-1
d_call: .
clone_size: .